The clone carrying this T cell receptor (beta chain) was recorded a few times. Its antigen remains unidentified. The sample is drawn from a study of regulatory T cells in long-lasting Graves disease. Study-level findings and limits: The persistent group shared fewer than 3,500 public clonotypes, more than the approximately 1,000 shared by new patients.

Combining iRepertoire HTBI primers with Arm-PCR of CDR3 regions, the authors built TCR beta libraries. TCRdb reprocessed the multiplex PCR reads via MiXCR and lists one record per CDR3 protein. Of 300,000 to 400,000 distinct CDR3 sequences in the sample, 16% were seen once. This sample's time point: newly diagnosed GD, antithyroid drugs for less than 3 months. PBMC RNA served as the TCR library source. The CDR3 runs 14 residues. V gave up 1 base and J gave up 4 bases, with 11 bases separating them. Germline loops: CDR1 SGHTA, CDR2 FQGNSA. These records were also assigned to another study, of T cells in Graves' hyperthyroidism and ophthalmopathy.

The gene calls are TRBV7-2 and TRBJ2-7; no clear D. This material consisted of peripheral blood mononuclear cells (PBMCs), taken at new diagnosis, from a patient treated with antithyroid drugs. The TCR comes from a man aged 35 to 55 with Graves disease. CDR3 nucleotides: TGTGCCAGCAGCTTAGAGTTAGGACGATACGAGCAGTACTTC. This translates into CASSLELGRYEQYF.